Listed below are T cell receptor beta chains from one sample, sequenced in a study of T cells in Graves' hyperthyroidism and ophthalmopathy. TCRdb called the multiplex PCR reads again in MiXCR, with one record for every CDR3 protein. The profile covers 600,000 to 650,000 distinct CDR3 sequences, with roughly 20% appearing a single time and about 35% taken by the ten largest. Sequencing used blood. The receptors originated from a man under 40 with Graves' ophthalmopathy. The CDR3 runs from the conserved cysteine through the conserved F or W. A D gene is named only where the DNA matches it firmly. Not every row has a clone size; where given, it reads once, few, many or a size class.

cdr3_aa: CASSLGRQTDNEQFF
cdr3_nt: TGTGCCAGCAGCTTAGGAAGACAGACTGACAATGAGCAGTTCTTC
v_call: TRBV11-2
j_call: TRBJ2-1
clone_size: many
d_call: NA

cdr3_aa: CASSSGMRGELGYTF
cdr3_nt: TGTGCCAGCAGCTCGGGGATGAGGGGAGAACTCGGCTACACCTTC
v_call: TRBV7-9
j_call: TRBJ1-2
clone_size: NA
d_call: NA

cdr3_aa: CASKPGTRNTGELFF
cdr3_nt: TGTGCCAGTAAACCCGGGACTAGGAACACCGGGGAGCTGTTTTTT
v_call: TRBV27
j_call: TRBJ2-2
clone_size: NA
d_call: TRBD2

cdr3_aa: CASSPGTGVGDQYF
cdr3_nt: TGTGCCAGCAGCCCCGGGACAGGAGTGGGGGATCAGTACTTC
v_call: TRBV13
j_call: TRBJ2-7
clone_size: NA
d_call: TRBD1

cdr3_aa: CASSLVLKSSGAYEQYF
cdr3_nt: TGTGCCAGCAGCTTAGTGCTAAAGTCTAGCGGGGCCTACGAGCAGTACTTC
v_call: TRBV7-2
j_call: TRBJ2-7
clone_size: many
d_call: TRBD2

cdr3_aa: CASSQDPGTGGYF
cdr3_nt: TGTGCCAGCAGCCAAGACCCCGGGACAGGAGGGTACTTC
v_call: TRBV3-1
j_call: TRBJ2-5
clone_size: many
d_call: TRBD1

cdr3_aa: CASSPIGTANNSPLHF
cdr3_nt: TGTGCCAGCAGCCCCATCGGGACGGCAAATAATTCACCCCTCCACTTT
v_call: TRBV2
j_call: TRBJ1-6
clone_size: many
d_call: NA

cdr3_aa: CAWSPRGFGELFF
cdr3_nt: TGTGCCTGGAGTCCACGGGGATTCGGGGAGCTGTTTTTT
v_call: TRBV30
j_call: TRBJ2-2
clone_size: NA
d_call: NA

cdr3_aa: CASSQGSSTDTQYF
cdr3_nt: TGCGCCAGCAGCCAAGGATCCAGCACAGATACGCAGTATTTT
v_call: TRBV4-1
j_call: TRBJ2-3
clone_size: NA
d_call: NA

cdr3_aa: CASSERTGVFNQPQHF
cdr3_nt: TGTGCCAGCAGCGAGAGGACAGGTGTTTTTAATCAGCCCCAGCATTTT
v_call: TRBV28
j_call: TRBJ1-5
clone_size: NA
d_call: TRBD1

cdr3_aa: CASSGGFPEGYTF
cdr3_nt: TGTGCCTCAAGTGGAGGGTTCCCTGAAGGCTACACCTTC
v_call: TRBV24-1
j_call: TRBJ1-2
clone_size: few
d_call: NA

cdr3_aa: CASSVGTTLSDTQYF
cdr3_nt: TGTGCCAGCAGCGTAGGAACGACCCTTAGTGATACGCAGTATTTT
v_call: TRBV9
j_call: TRBJ2-3
clone_size: few
d_call: NA

cdr3_aa: CAITAGSGSGTQYF
cdr3_nt: TGTGCCATCACCGCCGGGAGCGGATCTGGGACCCAGTACTTC
v_call: TRBV10-3
j_call: TRBJ2-5
clone_size: NA
d_call: NA

cdr3_aa: CASSPRGSSYEQYF
cdr3_nt: TGTGCCAGCAGCCCTAGGGGAAGCTCCTACGAGCAGTACTTC
v_call: TRBV7-9
j_call: TRBJ2-7
clone_size: many
d_call: NA

cdr3_aa: CSAYNSGTSGSNYEQYF
cdr3_nt: TGCAGTGCTTACAACTCCGGGACTAGCGGGAGCAACTACGAGCAGTACTTC
v_call: TRBV20-1
j_call: TRBJ2-7
clone_size: many
d_call: TRBD2

cdr3_aa: CSVDGRAGVFPYNEQFF
cdr3_nt: TGCAGCGTTGACGGGAGAGCGGGAGTATTCCCCTACAATGAGCAGTTCTTC
v_call: TRBV29-1
j_call: TRBJ2-1
clone_size: few
d_call: TRBD2

cdr3_aa: CASSLFLGIEWPSGHNEQFF
cdr3_nt: TGTGCCAGCAGCTTATTCCTAGGCATTGAGTGGCCTAGCGGGCACAATGAGCAGTTCTTC
v_call: TRBV11-2
j_call: TRBJ2-1
clone_size: NA
d_call: TRBD2

cdr3_aa: CASSQEGTGSYEQYF
cdr3_nt: TGCGCCAGCAGCCAAGAGGGGACAGGGTCCTACGAGCAGTACTTC
v_call: TRBV4-1
j_call: TRBJ2-7
clone_size: few
d_call: TRBD1

cdr3_aa: CASNPTRAGEQYF
cdr3_nt: TGTGCCAGCAACCCTACAAGGGCGGGCGAGCAGTACTTC
v_call: TRBV28
j_call: TRBJ2-7
clone_size: once
d_call: NA

cdr3_aa: CASSYSGALGQETQYF
cdr3_nt: TGTGCCAGCAGTTACTCTGGGGCCCTGGGGCAAGAGACCCAGTACTTC
v_call: TRBV6-7
j_call: TRBJ2-5
clone_size: NA
d_call: NA

cdr3_aa: CASKPRQGSQETQYF
cdr3_nt: TGTGCCAGCAAACCCAGACAGGGGAGCCAAGAGACCCAGTACTTC
v_call: TRBV27
j_call: TRBJ2-5
clone_size: NA
d_call: TRBD1

cdr3_aa: CASSVDRGKPQHF
cdr3_nt: TGCGCCAGCAGTGTGGACAGGGGGAAGCCCCAGCATTTT
v_call: TRBV10-1
j_call: TRBJ1-5
clone_size: NA
d_call: TRBD1

cdr3_aa: CASRILAGDWSEQFF
cdr3_nt: TGTGCCAGCAGGATCCTAGCGGGAGATTGGAGTGAGCAGTTCTTC
v_call: TRBV12-3/TRBV12-4
j_call: TRBJ2-1
clone_size: few
d_call: TRBD2

cdr3_aa: CSARSPFDRVGETQYF
cdr3_nt: TGCAGTGCTAGATCGCCTTTTGACCGGGTAGGAGAGACCCAGTACTTC
v_call: TRBV20-1
j_call: TRBJ2-5
clone_size: NA
d_call: NA

cdr3_aa: CASSPRTVNQPQHF
cdr3_nt: TGTGCCAGCAGTCCAAGGACAGTCAATCAGCCCCAGCATTTT
v_call: TRBV28
j_call: TRBJ1-5
clone_size: few
d_call: NA

cdr3_aa: CSVQGRSNQPQHF
cdr3_nt: TGCAGCGTACAGGGACGGAGCAATCAGCCCCAGCATTTT
v_call: TRBV20-1
j_call: TRBJ1-5
clone_size: NA
d_call: NA

cdr3_aa: CASSLEAPLYEQYF
cdr3_nt: TGTGCCAGCAGCTTAGAAGCGCCACTCTACGAGCAGTACTTC
v_call: TRBV11-2
j_call: TRBJ2-7
clone_size: many
d_call: NA

cdr3_aa: CASSTGQVPYEQYF
cdr3_nt: TGCGCCAGCAGCACCGGACAGGTGCCCTACGAGCAGTACTTC
v_call: TRBV5-1
j_call: TRBJ2-7
clone_size: many
d_call: TRBD1

cdr3_aa: CASSQGQGAGTEAFF
cdr3_nt: TGTGCCAGCAGCCAAGGACAGGGGGCTGGCACTGAAGCTTTCTTT
v_call: TRBV3-1
j_call: TRBJ1-1
clone_size: NA
d_call: TRBD1

cdr3_aa: CASSRERSTGNTIYF
cdr3_nt: TGTGCCAGCAGCCGAGAGAGAAGTACTGGAAACACCATATATTTT
v_call: TRBV7-2
j_call: TRBJ1-3
clone_size: many
d_call: NA

cdr3_aa: CAWTIIGDYGYTF
cdr3_nt: TGTGCCTGGACGATCATCGGAGACTATGGCTACACCTTC
v_call: TRBV30
j_call: TRBJ1-2
clone_size: many
d_call: NA

cdr3_aa: CASSFRARGYEQYF
cdr3_nt: TGTGCCAGCAGTTTTCGGGCGAGGGGATACGAGCAGTACTTC
v_call: TRBV6-2/TRBV6-3
j_call: TRBJ2-7
clone_size: few
d_call: NA

cdr3_aa: CASSLPLAGDVETQYF
cdr3_nt: TGTGCCAGCAGCTTACCCCTAGCGGGAGATGTGGAGACCCAGTACTTC
v_call: TRBV7-9
j_call: TRBJ2-5
clone_size: many
d_call: TRBD2

cdr3_aa: CSASDRGGNTEAFF
cdr3_nt: TGCAGTGCGAGCGACAGGGGGGGGAACACTGAAGCTTTCTTT
v_call: TRBV20-1
j_call: TRBJ1-1
clone_size: NA
d_call: TRBD1

cdr3_aa: CASSPRGPEQFF
cdr3_nt: TGCGCCAGCAGCCCAAGGGGTCCTGAGCAGTTCTTC
v_call: TRBV5-1
j_call: TRBJ2-1
clone_size: few
d_call: NA

cdr3_aa: CASSPRVETGGPPLHF
cdr3_nt: TGTGCCAGCAGCCCACGAGTGGAGACAGGGGGACCACCCCTCCACTTT
v_call: TRBV7-2
j_call: TRBJ1-6
clone_size: many
d_call: TRBD1

cdr3_aa: CASSYRQGGEKLFF
cdr3_nt: TGTGCCAGCAGTTACCGACAGGGTGGTGAAAAACTGTTTTTT
v_call: TRBV6-5
j_call: TRBJ1-4
clone_size: many
d_call: TRBD1

cdr3_aa: CASSYTPKSNEQFF
cdr3_nt: TGTGCCAGCAGTTACACCCCTAAGTCGAATGAGCAGTTCTTC
v_call: TRBV28
j_call: TRBJ2-1
clone_size: NA
d_call: NA

cdr3_aa: CASRGRQGRTDTQYF
cdr3_nt: TGTGCCAGCAGGGGCCGACAGGGAAGGACAGATACGCAGTATTTT
v_call: TRBV2
j_call: TRBJ2-3
clone_size: few
d_call: TRBD1

cdr3_aa: CSASPTGTGAQPQHF
cdr3_nt: TGCAGTGCTAGCCCGACGGGGACAGGGGCTCAGCCCCAGCATTTT
v_call: TRBV20-1
j_call: TRBJ1-5
clone_size: many
d_call: TRBD1

cdr3_aa: CASSTYRSNQPQHF
cdr3_nt: TGTGCCAGCAGTACATACAGGAGCAATCAGCCCCAGCATTTT
v_call: TRBV12-3/TRBV12-4
j_call: TRBJ1-5
clone_size: many
d_call: NA

cdr3_aa: CAIRTEQETQYF
cdr3_nt: TGTGCCATTAGGACTGAGCAAGAGACCCAGTACTTC
v_call: TRBV10-3
j_call: TRBJ2-5
clone_size: NA
d_call: NA

cdr3_aa: CASSFGHRGIALFF
cdr3_nt: TGTGCCAGCAGTTTTGGTCACAGGGGGATAGCACTGTTTTTT
v_call: TRBV12-3/TRBV12-4
j_call: TRBJ1-4
clone_size: few
d_call: TRBD1

cdr3_aa: CASSHKTSGRADTQYF
cdr3_nt: TGTGCCAGCAGCCATAAGACTAGCGGGAGGGCCGATACGCAGTATTTT
v_call: TRBV6-1
j_call: TRBJ2-3
clone_size: few
d_call: TRBD2

cdr3_aa: CASSLRGGEPTGELFF
cdr3_nt: TGTGCCAGCAGTTTAAGGGGGGGAGAGCCCACCGGGGAGCTGTTTTTT
v_call: TRBV12-3/TRBV12-4
j_call: TRBJ2-2
clone_size: few
d_call: NA

cdr3_aa: CASGLGDIASEQFF
cdr3_nt: TGTGCTAGTGGTTTGGGGGACATAGCCTCAGAGCAGTTCTTC
v_call: TRBV12-5
j_call: TRBJ2-1
clone_size: few
d_call: NA

cdr3_aa: CASSQGRGFGRGYTF
cdr3_nt: TGTGCCAGCAGCCAGGGCCGGGGGTTCGGTCGTGGCTACACCTTC
v_call: TRBV14
j_call: TRBJ1-2
clone_size: NA
d_call: NA

cdr3_aa: CASRNRDTYQETQYF
cdr3_nt: TGTGCCAGCAGGAATCGGGACACTTACCAAGAGACCCAGTACTTC
v_call: TRBV2
j_call: TRBJ2-5
clone_size: few
d_call: NA

cdr3_aa: CASSLRLAGREQFF
cdr3_nt: TGTGCCAGCAGTTTAAGGCTAGCGGGAAGGGAGCAGTTCTTC
v_call: TRBV27
j_call: TRBJ2-1
clone_size: few
d_call: TRBD2

cdr3_aa: CAISEVARSTDTQYF
cdr3_nt: TGTGCCATCAGTGAGGTAGCGCGAAGTACAGATACGCAGTATTTT
v_call: TRBV10-3
j_call: TRBJ2-3
clone_size: few
d_call: NA

cdr3_aa: CASSEQGRFYEQYF
cdr3_nt: TGTGCCAGCAGTGAACAGGGGCGGTTTTACGAGCAGTACTTC
v_call: TRBV7-9
j_call: TRBJ2-7
clone_size: few
d_call: TRBD1

cdr3_aa: CASSSHNYEQYF
cdr3_nt: TGTGCCAGCAGTTCCCACAACTACGAGCAGTACTTC
v_call: TRBV12-3/TRBV12-4
j_call: TRBJ2-7
clone_size: few
d_call: NA

cdr3_aa: CAIRIGQGYEQYF
cdr3_nt: TGTGCCATCAGAATCGGACAGGGCTACGAGCAGTACTTC
v_call: TRBV10-3
j_call: TRBJ2-7
clone_size: NA
d_call: TRBD1